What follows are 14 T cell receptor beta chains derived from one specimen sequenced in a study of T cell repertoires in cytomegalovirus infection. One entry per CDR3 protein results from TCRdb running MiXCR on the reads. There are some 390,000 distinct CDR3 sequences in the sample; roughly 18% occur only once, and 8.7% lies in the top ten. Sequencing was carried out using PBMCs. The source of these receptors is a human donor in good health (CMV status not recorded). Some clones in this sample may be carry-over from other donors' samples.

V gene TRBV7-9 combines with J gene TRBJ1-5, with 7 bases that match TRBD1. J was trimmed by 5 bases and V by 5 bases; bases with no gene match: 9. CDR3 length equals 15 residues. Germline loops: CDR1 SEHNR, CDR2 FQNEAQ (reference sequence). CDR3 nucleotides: TGTGCCAGCAGCCAGGGGACAGTGGAGGATCAGCCCCAGCATTTT. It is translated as CASSQGTVEDQPQHF.

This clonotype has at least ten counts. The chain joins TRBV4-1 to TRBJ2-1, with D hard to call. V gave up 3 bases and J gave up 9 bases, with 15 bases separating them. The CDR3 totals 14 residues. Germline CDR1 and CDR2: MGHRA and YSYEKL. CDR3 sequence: CASSQEPRAGEQFF. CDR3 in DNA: TGCGCCAGCAGCCAGGAACCCCGGGCCGGTGAGCAGTTCTTC.

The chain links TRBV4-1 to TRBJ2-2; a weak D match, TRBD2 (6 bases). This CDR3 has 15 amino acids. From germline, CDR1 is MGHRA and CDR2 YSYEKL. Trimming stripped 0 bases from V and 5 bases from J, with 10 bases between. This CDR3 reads CASSQDFRETGELFF. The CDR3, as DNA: TGCGCCAGCAGCCAAGACTTTCGGGAGACCGGGGAGCTGTTTTTT.

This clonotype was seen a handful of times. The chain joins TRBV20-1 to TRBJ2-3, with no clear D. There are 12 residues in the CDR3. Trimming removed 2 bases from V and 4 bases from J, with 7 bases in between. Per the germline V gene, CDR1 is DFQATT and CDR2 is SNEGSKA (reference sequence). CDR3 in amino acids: CSARSGSDTQYF. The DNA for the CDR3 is TGCAGTGCTAGAAGTGGTTCAGATACGCAGTATTTT.

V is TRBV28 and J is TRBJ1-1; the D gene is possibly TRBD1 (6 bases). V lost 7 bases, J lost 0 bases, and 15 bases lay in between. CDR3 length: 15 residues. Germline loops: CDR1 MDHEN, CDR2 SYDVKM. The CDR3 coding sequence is TGTGCCAGCACCCACGGGGGCGGCGTGAACACTGAAGCTTTCTTT. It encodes CASTHGGGVNTEAFF.

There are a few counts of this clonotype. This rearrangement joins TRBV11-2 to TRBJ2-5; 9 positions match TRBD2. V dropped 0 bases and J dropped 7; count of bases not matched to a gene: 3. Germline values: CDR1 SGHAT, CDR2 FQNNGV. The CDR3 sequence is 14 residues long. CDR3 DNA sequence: TGTGCCAGCAGCTTAGATCGGCGGGGGGGGACCCAGTACTTC. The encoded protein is CASSLDRRGGTQYF.

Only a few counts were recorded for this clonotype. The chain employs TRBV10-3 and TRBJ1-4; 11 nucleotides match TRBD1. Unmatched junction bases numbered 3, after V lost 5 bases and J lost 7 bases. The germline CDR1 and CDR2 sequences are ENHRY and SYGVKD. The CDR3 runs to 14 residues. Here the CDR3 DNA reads TGTGCCATCAGTTCCGGGACAGGGGGTGAAAAACTGTTTTTT. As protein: CAISSGTGGEKLFF.

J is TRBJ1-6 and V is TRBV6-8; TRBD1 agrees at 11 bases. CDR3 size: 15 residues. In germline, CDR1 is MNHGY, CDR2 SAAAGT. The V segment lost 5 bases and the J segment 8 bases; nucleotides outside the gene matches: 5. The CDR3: CASSQSDRGHSPLHF. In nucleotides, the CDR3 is TGTGCCAGCAGTCAGTCGGACAGGGGGCATTCACCCCTCCACTTT.

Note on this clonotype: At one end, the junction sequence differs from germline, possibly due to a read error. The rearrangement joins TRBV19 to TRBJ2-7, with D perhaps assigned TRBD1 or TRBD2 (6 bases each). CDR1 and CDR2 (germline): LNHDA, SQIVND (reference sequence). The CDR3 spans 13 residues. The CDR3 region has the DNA TGTGCCCGTAGTTGGGGGGCAAGGAACGAGCAGTACTTC. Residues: CARSWGARNEQYF.

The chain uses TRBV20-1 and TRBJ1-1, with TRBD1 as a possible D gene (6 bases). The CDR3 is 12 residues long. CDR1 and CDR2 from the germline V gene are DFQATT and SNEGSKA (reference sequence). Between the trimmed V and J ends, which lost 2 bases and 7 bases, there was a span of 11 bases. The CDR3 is CSARQGTFEAFF. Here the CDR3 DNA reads TGCAGTGCTAGACAGGGGACCTTTGAAGCTTTCTTT.

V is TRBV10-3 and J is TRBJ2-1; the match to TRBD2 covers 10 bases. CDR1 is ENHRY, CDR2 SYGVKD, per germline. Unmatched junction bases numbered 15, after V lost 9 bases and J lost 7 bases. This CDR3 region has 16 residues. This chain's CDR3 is CAISPGLAMGRNEQFF. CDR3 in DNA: TGTGCCATTTCTCCGGGACTAGCGATGGGGAGGAATGAGCAGTTCTTC.

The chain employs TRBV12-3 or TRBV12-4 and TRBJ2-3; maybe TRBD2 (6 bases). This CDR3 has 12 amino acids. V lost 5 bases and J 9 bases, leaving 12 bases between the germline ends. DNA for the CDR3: TGTGCCAGCAGTCGGGACTTCGGGACGCAGTATTTT. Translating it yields CASSRDFGTQYF.

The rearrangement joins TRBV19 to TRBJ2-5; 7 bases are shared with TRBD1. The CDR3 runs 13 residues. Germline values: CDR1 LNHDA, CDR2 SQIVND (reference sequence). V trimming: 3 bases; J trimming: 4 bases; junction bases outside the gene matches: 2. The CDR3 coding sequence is TGTGCCAGTAGTATGGACAGGTCAGAGACCCAGTACTTC. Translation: CASSMDRSETQYF.

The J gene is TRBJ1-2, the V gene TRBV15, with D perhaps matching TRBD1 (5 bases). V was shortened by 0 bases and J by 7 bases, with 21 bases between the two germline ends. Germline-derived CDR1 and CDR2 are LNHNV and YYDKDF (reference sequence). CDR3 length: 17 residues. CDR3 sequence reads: CATSRDPGRILRGGYTF. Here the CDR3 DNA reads TGTGCCACCAGCAGAGATCCGGGGCGCATCCTCCGAGGTGGCTACACCTTC.